These 12 T cell receptor beta chains share one sample of origin, sequenced in a study of blood T cell repertoires in COVID-19. TCRdb's copy holds only in-frame clones and misses some; the assay was immunoSEQ multiplex PCR. The data contain about 55,000 clones, roughly 86% of them singletons. The sample consisted of peripheral blood. The receptors were sampled from a man between 60 and 75 years old with active COVID-19.

V usage is TRBV11-3 and J usage is TRBJ2-3; a possible D gene is TRBD1 (6 bases). CDR1 and CDR2 (germline): SGHNT, YENEEA. V was trimmed by 0 bases and J by 5 bases, leaving 6 bases between them. The CDR3 length is 13 residues. The CDR3 here is CASSLEQGDTQYF. In nucleotides, the CDR3 is TGTGCCAGCAGCTTAGAACAGGGAGATACGCAGTATTTT.

Written as DNA, the CDR3 is TGTGCCAGCAGCCACCAATTCCTAGCGGGTCCCTACAATGAGCAGTTCTTC. Amino acid sequence: CASSHQFLAGPYNEQFF. The gene calls are TRBV5-6 and TRBJ2-1; 8 bases line up with TRBD2. With V trimmed by 4 bases and J by 2 bases, 11 bases remained unmatched. Germline V CDR1 and CDR2: SGHDT, YYEEEE. This CDR3 comprises 17 residues.

This chain links TRBV19 with TRBJ1-1, with D unclear. This CDR3 contains 15 residues. Per the germline V gene, CDR1 is LNHDA and CDR2 is SQIVND (reference sequence). Trimming removed 3 bases from V and 5 bases from J, with 16 bases in between. DNA of the CDR3: TGTGCCAGTAGTATCAGCGGGGTTGGATTAACTGAAGCTTTCTTT. As protein: CASSISGVGLTEAFF.

The chain couples TRBV3-1 (or the pseudogene TRBV3-2) to TRBJ1-2, with 10 bases fitting TRBD1. The trim removed 4 bases at V and 4 bases at J, leaving 6 bases unmatched. The germline CDR1 and CDR2 sequences are LGHDT and YNNKEL (reference sequence). The CDR3 is 15 amino acids. The CDR3 protein is CASSPRDRGSYGYTF. The CDR3 DNA follows: TGTGCCAGCAGCCCCCGGGACAGGGGAAGCTATGGCTACACCTTC.

This chain uses TRBV9 with TRBJ1-4; possible D gene TRBD1, 6 bases. The CDR3 has 16 amino acids. V lost 3 bases and J 4 bases, leaving 16 bases between the germline ends. Germline lookup yields CDR1 SGDLS and CDR2 YYNGEE. The CDR3 bases are TGTGCCAGCAGCGCACTAGGGGGACGGATTAATGAAAAACTGTTTTTT. It encodes CASSALGGRINEKLFF.

The J gene is TRBJ1-1, the V gene TRBV6-5, with TRBD1 matching over 10 bases. Losses at the gene ends were 5 bases for V and 5 bases for J; bases not matched to a gene: 5. CDR3 size: 14 residues. Germline CDR1 and CDR2: MNHEY and SVGAGI. CDR3 sequence: CASSHDRGRTEAFF. As DNA, the CDR3 is TGTGCCAGCAGTCACGACAGGGGGCGAACTGAAGCTTTCTTT.

This chain connects TRBV6-5 to TRBJ1-1, with D hard to call. The CDR3 loop spans 14 amino acids. Trimming removed 6 bases at V and 1 base at J, with 12 bases between. Germline loops: CDR1 MNHEY, CDR2 SVGAGI. The CDR3 sequence: CASRGPEGNTEAFF. DNA of the CDR3: TGTGCCAGCAGAGGACCAGAGGGGAACACTGAAGCTTTCTTT.

The chain is built from TRBV3-1 (or the pseudogene TRBV3-2) and TRBJ1-2; D not certain. The CDR3 spans 13 residues. V was trimmed by 1 base and J by 4 bases, leaving 7 bases between them. Germline V gene data show CDR1 as LGHDT and CDR2 as YNNKEL (reference sequence). The CDR3 spells CASSQGQFYGYTF. CDR3 DNA: TGTGCCAGCAGCCAAGGACAATTCTATGGCTACACCTTC.

The chain carries TRBV23-1 and TRBJ2-6; possibly TRBD1 for D (7 bases). TRBV23-1 is known as an ORF, though its function is uncertain. The CDR3 has 18 residues. Trimming pared 0 bases from V and 0 bases from J, leaving 12 bases between. Here the CDR3 DNA reads TGCGCCAGCAGTCAATCGGCGGGACAGCACTCTGGGGCCAACGTCCTGACTTTC. It yields the protein CASSQSAGQHSGANVLTF.

Only a few counts were recorded for this clone. The chain couples TRBV27 to TRBJ2-7, with 10 bases that match TRBD2. Per germline, CDR1 MNHEY and CDR2 SMNVEV (reference sequence). Unmatched junction bases numbered 5, after V lost 6 bases and J lost 0 bases. The CDR3 has 15 amino acids. The CDR3 DNA reads TGTGCCAGCAGCCCTCTAGCGGGAGCCTCCTACGAGCAGTACTTC. Translated: CASSPLAGASYEQYF.

The V gene is TRBV9, the J gene TRBJ1-1; a possible D gene is TRBD1 (5 bases). V gave up 3 bases and J gave up 3 bases, with 15 bases separating them. The CDR3 totals 15 residues. Germline CDR1 and CDR2: SGDLS and YYNGEE. The CDR3 sequence is CASSASGGGDTEAFF. In nucleotides, the CDR3 is TGTGCCAGCAGCGCCTCGGGTGGGGGGGACACTGAAGCTTTCTTT. Filled out from reference TRBV9 and TRBJ1-1, the complete variable domain reads DSGVTQTPKHLITATGQRVTLRCSPRSGDLSVYWYQQSLDQGLQFLIQYYNGEERAKGNILERFSAQQFPDLHSELNLSSLELGDSALYFCASSASGGGDTEAFFGQGTRLTVV.

V and J are TRBV6-2 or TRBV6-3 and TRBJ2-3, with 8 positions matching TRBD2. CDR1 and CDR2 from the germline V gene are MNHEY and SVGEGT. The V and J ends lost 6 bases and 1 base, in that order; junction bases with no gene match: 12. This CDR3 contains 17 residues. DNA for the CDR3: TGTGCCAGCAGCCGGACCCTAGCGGGCCTGGGCACAGATACGCAGTATTTT. This sequence encodes CASSRTLAGLGTDTQYF.